This T cell receptor (beta chain) was profiled in a study of control samples from healthy donors and cancer patients (dated by TCRdb to 2018 to 2020). Including cysteine and phenylalanine, the CDR3 has 14 amino acids. Of the read, only the CDR3 DNA is kept; its 42 bases are in frame from base 1. A distance of 12 bases separates the germline ends of V and J, which lose 4 bases and 0 bases respectively. For CDR1 and CDR2, the germline V gene lists SQVTM and ANQGSEA. The library was obtained by the immunoSEQ multiplex PCR assay. Imported from immuneACCESS, the table was reduced by TCRdb to in-frame sequences with V and J called. These copies leave out some clones; in studies compared against another copy, an unresolved V gene accounts for under half, and the cause of the remainder is not known. The sample table shows 50,000 to 65,000 clones, and 90% are seen once. The ten largest make up more than 1% of the sample.

Concerning this clone: Its target antigen remains unknown. There are no base qualities to consult, and no much larger clone falls within one base.

Sequenced: PBMCs. The chain uses TRBV29-1 and TRBJ1-1; tentative D gene TRBD1, with 5 bases matching. This clonotype originated in a woman between 45 and 60 years old with colorectal cancer. The CDR3 in this case is CSVARTNMNTEAFF. The DNA reads as follows: TGCAGCGTTGCCCGGACAAACATGAACACTGAAGCTTTCTTT.